This T cell receptor (beta chain) was captured in a study of cytomegalovirus exposure and HLA in healthy donors. Study as a whole: An analysis done earlier identified about 120 million unique TCR beta sequences from 150 million to 200 million T cells.

PCR was performed using 60 Vbeta and 13 Jbeta primers. Assay: immunoSEQ multiplex PCR; the TCRdb copy retains only in-frame clones and omits some. This table holds approximately 150,000 clones, around 80% found once. On this clone: The antigen remains unidentified.

The study, taken as a whole, reports: Earlier analysis looked at TCR beta V segments, and most were productive about 87% or about 30% of the time. The listing of 160 or so TCR beta chains classed them as cytomegalovirus-associated.

The V end lost 8 bases, the J end lost 1 base, and 11 bases lay between the germline ends. The CDR3 length is 13 residues. The germline CDR1 and CDR2 sequences are MNHEY and SVGAGI. J is TRBJ1-1 and V is TRBV6-5, with a tentative D call TRBD1 (5 bases). The receptor comes from a man aged 25 to 40 in good health and CMV-seropositive. The sequenced material came from PBMCs. CDR3 in DNA: TGTGCCAGCTTAAGACAGCGGAACACTGAAGCTTTCTTT. It specifies CASLRQRNTEAFF.